These 13 T cell receptor beta chains originate from one sample sequenced in a study of blood T cell repertoires in COVID-19. Only in-frame clones appear in the TCRdb table, and some are missing; sequencing was by immunoSEQ multiplex PCR. Found here are around 120,000 clones, around 82% of them singletons; the top ten hold 5.9%. Sequencing was performed on peripheral blood. These receptors were collected from an older man with active or convalescent COVID-19.

V usage is TRBV7-2 and J usage is TRBJ2-1; 14 bases agree with TRBD2. The CDR3 is 13 amino acids. Unmatched junction bases numbered 5, after V lost 4 bases and J lost 15 bases. Germline CDR1 reads SGHTA; CDR2 reads FQGNSA. CDR3 DNA sequence: TGTGCCAGCAGCTCGACTAGCGGGGGGGTGCGGTTCTTC. This translates into CASSSTSGGVRFF.

The chain carries TRBV7-2 and TRBJ2-5, with TRBD2 identical over 9 bases. V gave up 1 base and J gave up 2 bases; unmatched junction bases: 2. The CDR3 extends over 15 amino acids. The germline CDR1 and CDR2 sequences are SGHTA and FQGNSA. CDR3 nucleotide sequence: TGTGCCAGCAGCTTAGGGCTAGCGGGGCAAGAGACCCAGTACTTC. It yields the protein CASSLGLAGQETQYF.

The V and J genes are TRBV27 and TRBJ2-7; 11 bases match TRBD2. Germline lookup yields CDR1 MNHEY and CDR2 SMNVEV (reference sequence). Trimming removed 5 bases from V and 0 bases from J; junction bases left unmatched: 6. CDR3 length: 16 amino acids. The DNA for the CDR3 is TGTGCCAGCAGTCTAGCGGGGGGCCCGAGCTCCTACGAGCAGTACTTC. It specifies CASSLAGGPSSYEQYF.

J is TRBJ1-3 and V is TRBV6-5; D is ambiguous. The CDR3 has 16 amino acids. Trimming cost V 0 bases and J 2 bases, with 11 bases left between them. Germline V gene data show CDR1 as MNHEY and CDR2 as SVGAGI. The CDR3 DNA reads TGTGCCAGCAGTTACTCGGAGGCTGGGGCTGGAAACACCATATATTTT. As protein: CASSYSEAGAGNTIYF.

The chain has TRBV28 and TRBJ1-1; D is unresolved. The V end lost 3 bases, the J end lost 4 bases, and 12 bases lay between the germline ends. Germline CDR1 MDHEN, CDR2 SYDVKM. This CDR3 has 14 amino acids. The CDR3 DNA follows: TGTGCCAGCAGTTTCCTACTACCCGGCACTGAAGCTTTCTTT. Translation: CASSFLLPGTEAFF.

The chain joins TRBV19 to TRBJ2-3; D unclear. The CDR3 is 11 residues long. V was cut by 9 bases and J by 1 base, with 5 bases left in between. CDR1 is LNHDA and CDR2 is SQIVND in the germline V gene (reference sequence). The chain's CDR3 is CASAGTDTQYF. Written as DNA, the CDR3 is TGTGCCAGCGCGGGCACAGATACGCAGTATTTT.

V is TRBV6-2 or TRBV6-3 and J is TRBJ2-7; TRBD2 might be the D (6 bases). The CDR3 sequence is 15 residues long. Per the germline V gene, CDR1 is MNHEY and CDR2 is SVGEGT. The V gene lost 0 bases and the J gene lost 6 bases, with 15 bases spanning the gap. The CDR3 loop reads CASSYSVREISEQYF. In DNA, the CDR3 is TGTGCCAGCAGTTACTCGGTCCGGGAGATCTCCGAGCAGTACTTC.

A few counts support this clone. V usage is TRBV29-1 and J usage is TRBJ1-1; D is ambiguous. Between the trimmed V and J ends, which lost 0 bases and 4 bases, there was a span of 12 bases. CDR1 and CDR2 (germline): SQVTM, ANQGSEA. The length of the CDR3 is 14 residues. In nucleotides, the CDR3 is TGCAGCGTTGAAGATCCCAACCTGGCCACTGAAGCTTTCTTT. This encodes CSVEDPNLATEAFF.

The CDR3, as DNA: TGTGCCAGCAGTCTAGGGGGAGGGGGCACAGATACGCAGTATTTT. Translation gives CASSLGGGGTDTQYF. This sequence joins TRBV2 and TRBJ2-3, with D perhaps matching TRBD2 (7 bases). The CDR3 is 15 residues long. The V gene lost 5 bases and the J gene lost 1 base, with 13 bases spanning the gap. CDR1 is SNHLY, CDR2 FYNNEI, per germline.

DNA for the CDR3: TGCAGCGTTGAATCCGCAACTAATGAAAAACTGTTTTTT. It encodes CSVESATNEKLFF. The rearrangement joins TRBV29-1 to TRBJ1-4, with D unclear. Deletions cut 2 bases from V and 0 bases from J, with 4 bases between. Germline CDR1 and CDR2: SQVTM and ANQGSEA. The CDR3 loop spans 13 amino acids.

The chain carries TRBV3-1 (or the pseudogene TRBV3-2) and TRBJ2-3; 7 bases are shared with TRBD1. The junction had 1 base not matched to a gene; V was cut back by 1 base and J by 0 bases. Looked up from germline, CDR1 is LGHDT and CDR2 is YNNKEL (reference sequence). The CDR3 covers 15 residues. CDR3 sequence: CASSQAGQSTDTQYF. In nucleotides, the CDR3 is TGTGCCAGCAGCCAAGCGGGACAGAGCACAGATACGCAGTATTTT.

This clone was observed a single time. V is TRBV7-8 and J is TRBJ1-5, with 7 bases matching TRBD1. The CDR3 is 18 amino acids. The V segment lost 2 bases and the J segment 0 bases; nucleotides outside the gene matches: 10. CDR1 is SGHVS and CDR2 is FQNEAQ in the germline V gene. Here the CDR3 DNA reads TGTGCCAGCAGCTTAAATTTCGACAGGGAACTTAGCAATCAGCCCCAGCATTTT. As protein: CASSLNFDRELSNQPQHF.

The chain couples TRBV5-1 to TRBJ2-1; D gene ambiguous. CDR1 is SGHRS and CDR2 is YFSETQ in the germline V gene. The CDR3 is 15 amino acids. The ends were cut back, 7 bases at V and 0 bases at J, with 14 bases in the middle. The DNA for the CDR3 is TGCGCCAGCTTCCGTGTTCGCGGCTCCTACAATGAGCAGTTCTTC. Encoded protein: CASFRVRGSYNEQFF.